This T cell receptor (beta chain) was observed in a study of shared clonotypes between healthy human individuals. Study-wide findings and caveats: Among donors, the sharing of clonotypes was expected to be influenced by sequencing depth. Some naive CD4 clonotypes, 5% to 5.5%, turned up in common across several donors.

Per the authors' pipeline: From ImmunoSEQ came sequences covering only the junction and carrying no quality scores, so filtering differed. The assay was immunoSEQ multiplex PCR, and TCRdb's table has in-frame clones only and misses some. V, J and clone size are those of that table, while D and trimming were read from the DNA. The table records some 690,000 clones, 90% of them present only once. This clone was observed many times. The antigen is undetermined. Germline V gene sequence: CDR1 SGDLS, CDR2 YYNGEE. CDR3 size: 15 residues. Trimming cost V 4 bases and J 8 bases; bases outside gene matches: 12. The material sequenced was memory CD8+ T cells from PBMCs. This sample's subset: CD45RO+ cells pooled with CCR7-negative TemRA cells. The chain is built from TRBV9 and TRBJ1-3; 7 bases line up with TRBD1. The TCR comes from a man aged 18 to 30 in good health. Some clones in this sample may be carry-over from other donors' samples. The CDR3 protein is CASSSGQVEVDTIYF. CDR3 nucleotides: TGTGCCAGCAGCAGCGGACAGGTTGAGGTGGACACCATATATTTT.